This TCR beta chain was sequenced in a study of blood T cell repertoires in COVID-19 (dated by TCRdb to the early 2020s). With respect to the entire study: The collaborator samples originated in the United States, Italy and Spain and spanned the acute and convalescent phases of COVID-19. Samples came from the ongoing ImmuneRACE study (first 160 participants) plus 1,254 subjects from 6 global collaborators. Subjects who had been exposed to COVID-19, were actively infected with it, or had recovered from it provided the deeply sampled blood TCRbeta repertoires that made up the dataset. The material from the prospective study consisted of cDNA or gDNA derived from T cells, B-cell-depleted T cells, or PBMCs. Where available, HLA class I and class II types were taken from metadata supplied by the sample provider and were not determined by assay-based typing. The repertoires were released in a freely available public database intended as a resource for research on the immune response to SARS-CoV-2. The sample metadata nearly always contained a de-identified subject ID, COVID-19 status, age in years and sex. What the work shows at the level of the full study, not this receptor alone: How much clinical and demographic metadata was included differed by source and by participant, and the metadata was provided uncurated.

TCRbeta CDR3 regions were amplified from genomic DNA using the immunoSEQ Assay, a bias-controlled multiplex PCR. The authors processed their data as follows. Nucleated cell counts per sample were estimated from amplification of reference gene primers within the assay. Sequence reads were collapsed and filtered to measure the absolute abundance of every unique TCRbeta CDR3 rearrangement. For each sample, productive Simpson clonality was calculated by taking the square root of Simpson's diversity index across productive rearrangements. Imported from immuneACCESS, the table was reduced by TCRdb to in-frame sequences with V and J called. These copies leave out some clones; in studies compared against another copy, an unresolved V gene accounts for under half, and the cause of the remainder is not known. V and J calls and clone size come straight from that table; D and trimming were deduced from the DNA. Across this sample there are around 220,000 clones, with about 88% seen only once. The top ten clonotypes cover 2.1% of the sample.

Another Seattle source contributed samples from volunteer blood donors who had recovered from COVID-19. Each collaborating institution followed its own protocols to collect whole blood in K2EDTA tubes. Collaborator samples were shipped for TCRbeta analysis as frozen whole blood, isolated PBMCs, or DNA extracted from either sample type. The germline V gene specifies MGHDK as CDR1 and SYGVNS as CDR2. The CDR3 spans 14 residues, from the cysteine through the phenylalanine. The entry retains the CDR3 DNA only, 42 bases that are in frame from base 1. Clipping removes 2 bases from V and 1 base from J, with 1 as the unmatched junction base count. This clone was found once. Its antigen target is currently unknown. Base qualities are not provided; no much larger clone lies one nucleotide away.

The sample consisted of peripheral blood. The TCR originated in a woman in her thirties or forties who had recovered from COVID-19. Recombination linked TRBV25-1 to TRBJ2-5, and TRBD2 matches 7 of the central bases. The nucleotides are TGTGCCAGCAGTGAAGGGGGGGGCCAAGAGACCCAGTACTTC. Translated, it gives CASSEGGGQETQYF.